The subject of this entry is one TCR beta chain. Its specificity is unknown. After removal of 4 bases from V and 0 bases from J, the junction contained 12 bases not matched to a gene. In germline, CDR1 is SGHTS, CDR2 YDEGEE. The CDR3 has 18 amino acids. The data are from a study of graft-versus-host responses after intestinal transplantation. Repertoires were generated with immunoSEQ multiplex PCR, while TCRdb's copy carries only in-frame clones and drops some. The sample records about 51,000 clones, around 90% being singletons. The receptor's source is a human donor who was the organ donor for an intestinal transplant. The sequenced sample was unstimulated CD4+ T cells sorted from spleen or lymph node cells, obtained before transplant. This chain joins TRBV5-8 and TRBJ1-4; 7 bases align to TRBD1. The CDR3 loop is CASSRVDRTLATNEKLFF. The CDR3 DNA is TGTGCCAGCAGCAGGGTGGACAGGACTCTTGCAACTAATGAAAAACTGTTTTTT.